This T cell receptor beta chain is drawn from a study of shared clonotypes between healthy human individuals (TCRdb year 2020). Concerning the study at large: The cohort included a few men and a couple of women between 18 and 49 years of age. For each donor, CD4 naive and CD4 memory were each run on three plates, CD8 naive on two plates, and CD8 memory on one plate. Leukapheresis yielded between about 0.94 and 8.9 billion PBMCs per donor. To estimate repertoire size and how much clonotypes are shared between individuals, the study performed deep sequencing of blood TCR repertoires from about five healthy adults. To increase sequencing depth and limit assay-specific biases, different laboratories used diverse techniques to prepare libraries and sequence TCR repertoires. Overall results and qualifications from the work: Based on pairwise subsampling, the degree of clonotype sharing among donors was expected to be affected by sequencing depth. Even with the large sequencing depth, rarefaction of the sorted-subset datasets indicated that sequencing was incomplete. Sampling was restricted to blood, and TCR repertoires in tissues likely differ from the TCR repertoires found in blood. When a few donors were compared, the shared fraction of clonotypes was approximately 5% for naive CD4, less than 4% for naive CD8, 2% to 2.5% for memory CD4, and 0.3% to 0.5% for memory CD8. Estimated clonotype richness was generally larger for naive than for memory subsets. The small number of donors limited the genetic and exposure-history diversity represented. Compared with non-shared clonotypes, the clonotypes found in all four sorted-subset donors had higher generation probabilities.

On this clone: Its specific antigen is unknown. Base qualities are not at hand, and no much larger clone is one base apart.

The CDR3 starts with the cysteine, ends with the phenylalanine, and has 13 residues. The entry retains the CDR3 DNA only, 39 bases that are in frame from base 1. V drops 0 bases and J drops 6 bases, leaving 9 bases in between. Reading the germline V gene (reference sequence) gives CDR1 SGHNT and CDR2 YYREEE. Using the deep immunoSEQ assay, TCR CDR3 regions were amplified from genomic DNA by multiplex PCR. Extracted genomic DNA from each cell subset was spread evenly across all wells of several immunoSEQ 96-well plates, with each plate serving as a replicate. For sorted subsets, roughly 200 ng of genomic DNA, equivalent to around 30,000 T cell genomes, went into each replicate PCR. Purified libraries were quantified with a Qubit 3.0 fluorometer, sized on a Bioanalyzer 2100, and re-quantified with the KAPA Library Quantification kit. A separate single-read 150-cycle Illumina NextSeq 550 flow cell was used to sequence each immunoSEQ 96-well plate. The authors' pipeline ran thus. Because the immunoSEQ output included only junctional sequences and no quality scores, the filtering could not be the same as the filtering used for full-length reads. Sequences were annotated with PyIR, a Python wrapper for IgBLAST v1.9, using IMGT germline references to assign V/J genes and CDR3. Reads were filtered out if the reads had weak V/J assignments (E-value above 1e-6), no CDR3, stop codons, out-of-frame junctions, or ambiguous translated residues. A V3J clonotype was defined by an identical inferred V gene, J gene, and CDR3 amino acid sequence. Percentage overlap between repertoires was calculated by dividing the number of shared unique clonotypes by the size of the smaller repertoire. RTK rarefaction, the Chao1 estimator, and Recon v2.1 estimates of unobserved clonotypes were used to assess repertoire richness. Generation probabilities for all TCRbeta clonotypes obtained by the gDNA method from several donors were computed using OLGA. TCRdb mirrors the immuneACCESS table, restricted to in-frame sequences. Some clones are absent from its copies; in checked studies, under half trace to an unresolved V gene, and the reason for the others is unknown. V, J and clone size derive from that table, while D and trimming were established from the DNA sequence. Recorded for this sample are roughly 640,000 clones; around 72% of them occurred a single time. In total, the top ten clones hold approximately 1.6% of the sample.

The donors were healthy, HIV-negative adults with no recently reported acute infections or vaccinations. Every donor was a Caucasian adult residing in Nashville, Tennessee, USA. Magnetic negative selection was used to enrich CD4+ T cells, after which naive cells were positively selected on CD45RA and the negative fraction became the memory subset. Blood was obtained by leukapheresis, after which PBMCs were separated by Ficoll-Histopaque density gradient centrifugation and cryopreserved in liquid nitrogen vapor phase. Analytical flow cytometry was used to check the purity and quantity of each magnetically sorted T cell population. Genomic DNA was isolated from every sorted fraction and measured by UV absorbance on a Nanodrop 2000c.

Sequencing was performed on memory CD4+ T cells sorted from blood. According to the study, the label for this sample's cell subset or site signals: CD45RA-negative fraction. The origin of this receptor is a woman younger than 45 in good health. The chain uses TRBV5-4 and TRBJ1-2; the D region possibly corresponds to TRBD1 (6 bases align). The CDR3 sequence is CASSLGGGDGYTF. Here is the DNA: TGTGCCAGCAGCTTGGGCGGGGGCGATGGCTACACCTTC.